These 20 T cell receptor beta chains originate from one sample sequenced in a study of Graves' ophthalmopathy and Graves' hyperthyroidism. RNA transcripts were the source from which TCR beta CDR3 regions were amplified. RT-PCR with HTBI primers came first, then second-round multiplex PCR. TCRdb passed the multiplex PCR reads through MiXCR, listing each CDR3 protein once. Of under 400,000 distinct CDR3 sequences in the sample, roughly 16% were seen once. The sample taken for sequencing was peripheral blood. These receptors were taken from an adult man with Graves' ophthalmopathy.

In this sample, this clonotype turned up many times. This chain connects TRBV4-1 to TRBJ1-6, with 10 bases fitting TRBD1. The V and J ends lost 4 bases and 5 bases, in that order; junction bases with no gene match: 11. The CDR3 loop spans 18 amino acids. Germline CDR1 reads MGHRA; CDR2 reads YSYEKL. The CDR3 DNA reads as TGCGCCAGCAGCCGGGCAATGGGAGGGACAGGGGATAATTCACCCCTCCACTTT. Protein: CASSRAMGGTGDNSPLHF.

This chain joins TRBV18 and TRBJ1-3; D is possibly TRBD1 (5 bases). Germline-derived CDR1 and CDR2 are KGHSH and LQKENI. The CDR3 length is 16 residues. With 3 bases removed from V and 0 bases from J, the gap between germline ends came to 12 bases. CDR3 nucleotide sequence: TGTGCCAGCTCACCGGGGCGGGCCAGCTCTGGAAACACCATATATTTT. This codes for CASSPGRASSGNTIYF.

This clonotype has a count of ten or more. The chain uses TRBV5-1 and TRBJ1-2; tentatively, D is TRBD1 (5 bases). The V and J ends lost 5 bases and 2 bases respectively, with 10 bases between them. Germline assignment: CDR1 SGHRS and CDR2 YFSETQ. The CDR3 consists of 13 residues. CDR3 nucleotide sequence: TGCGCCAGCAGTTCGGGACTCAACTATGGCTACACCTTC. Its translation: CASSSGLNYGYTF.

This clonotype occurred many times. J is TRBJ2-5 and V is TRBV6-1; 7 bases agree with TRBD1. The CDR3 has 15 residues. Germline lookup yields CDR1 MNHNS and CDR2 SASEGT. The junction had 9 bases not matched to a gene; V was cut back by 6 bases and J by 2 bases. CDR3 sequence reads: CASRRGGALQETQYF. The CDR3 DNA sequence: TGTGCCAGCAGGCGAGGGGGCGCGTTGCAAGAGACCCAGTACTTC.

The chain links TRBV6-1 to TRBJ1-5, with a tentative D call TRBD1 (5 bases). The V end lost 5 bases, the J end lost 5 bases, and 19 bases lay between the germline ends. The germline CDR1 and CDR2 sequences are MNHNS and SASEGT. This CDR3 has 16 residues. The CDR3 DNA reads TGTGCCAGCAGTCGCCGGTGGACGCAGGGTGATCAGCCCCAGCATTTT. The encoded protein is CASSRRWTQGDQPQHF.

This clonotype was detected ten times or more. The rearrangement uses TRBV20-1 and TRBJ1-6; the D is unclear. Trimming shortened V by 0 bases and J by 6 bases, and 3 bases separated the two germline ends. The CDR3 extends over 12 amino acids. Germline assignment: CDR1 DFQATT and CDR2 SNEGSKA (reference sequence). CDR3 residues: CSAREGNSPLHF. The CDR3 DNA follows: TGCAGTGCTAGAGAGGGTAATTCACCCCTCCACTTT.

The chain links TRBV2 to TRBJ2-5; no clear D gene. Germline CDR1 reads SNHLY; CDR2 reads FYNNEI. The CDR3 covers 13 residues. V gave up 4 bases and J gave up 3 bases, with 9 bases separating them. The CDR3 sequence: CASSGPAKETQYF. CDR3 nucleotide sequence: TGTGCCAGCAGTGGTCCAGCGAAAGAGACCCAGTACTTC. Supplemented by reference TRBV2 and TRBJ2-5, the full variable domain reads EPEVTQTPSHQVTQMGQEVILRCVPISNHLYFYWYRQILGQKVEFLVSFYNNEISEKSEIFDDQFSVERPDGSNFTLKIRSTKLEDSAMYFCASSGPAKETQYFGPGTRLLVL.

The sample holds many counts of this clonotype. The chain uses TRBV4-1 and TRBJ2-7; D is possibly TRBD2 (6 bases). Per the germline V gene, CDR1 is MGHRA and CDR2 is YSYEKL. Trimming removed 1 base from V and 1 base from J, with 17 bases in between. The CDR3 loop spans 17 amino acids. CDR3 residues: CASSQGGLGGWSYEQYF. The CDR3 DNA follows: TGCGCCAGCAGCCAAGGCGGCTTGGGGGGATGGTCCTACGAGCAGTACTTC.

CDR3 sequence (DNA): TGTGCCAGCAGTTACAGGGGGCCGAATGGAAACACCATATATTTT. It encodes CASSYRGPNGNTIYF. This chain links TRBV6-5 with TRBJ1-3, with 7 bases aligning to TRBD1. The V gene's germline CDR1 is MNHEY and CDR2 SVGAGI. V shed 2 bases and J 3 bases; nucleotides not matched to a gene: 4. CDR3 length: 15 amino acids.

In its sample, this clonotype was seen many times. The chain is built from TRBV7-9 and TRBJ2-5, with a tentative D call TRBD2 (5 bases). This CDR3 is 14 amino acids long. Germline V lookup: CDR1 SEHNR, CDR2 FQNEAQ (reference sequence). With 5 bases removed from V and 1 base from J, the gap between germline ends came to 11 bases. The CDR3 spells CASSLQAGQETQYF. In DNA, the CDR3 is TGTGCCAGCAGCCTCCAGGCGGGCCAAGAGACCCAGTACTTC.

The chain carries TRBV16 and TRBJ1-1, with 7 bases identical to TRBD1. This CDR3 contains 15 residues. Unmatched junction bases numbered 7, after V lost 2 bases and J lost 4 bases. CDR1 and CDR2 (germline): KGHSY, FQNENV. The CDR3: CASSQEMTGPTEAFF. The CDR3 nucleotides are TGTGCCAGCAGCCAAGAGATGACAGGGCCCACTGAAGCTTTCTTT.

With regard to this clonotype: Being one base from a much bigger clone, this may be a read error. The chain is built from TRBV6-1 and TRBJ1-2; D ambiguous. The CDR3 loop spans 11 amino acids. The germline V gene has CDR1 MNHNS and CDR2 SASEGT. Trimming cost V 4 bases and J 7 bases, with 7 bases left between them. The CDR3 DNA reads TGTGCCAGCAGTGGGGCCGGTGGCTACACCTTC. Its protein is CASSGAGGYTF.

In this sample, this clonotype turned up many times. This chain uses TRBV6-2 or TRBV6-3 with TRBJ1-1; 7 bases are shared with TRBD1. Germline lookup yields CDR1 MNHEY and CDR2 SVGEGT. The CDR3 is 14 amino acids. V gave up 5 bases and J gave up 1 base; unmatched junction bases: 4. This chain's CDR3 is CASSPRQGNTEAFF. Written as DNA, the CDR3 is TGTGCCAGCAGTCCCCGACAGGGGAACACTGAAGCTTTCTTT.

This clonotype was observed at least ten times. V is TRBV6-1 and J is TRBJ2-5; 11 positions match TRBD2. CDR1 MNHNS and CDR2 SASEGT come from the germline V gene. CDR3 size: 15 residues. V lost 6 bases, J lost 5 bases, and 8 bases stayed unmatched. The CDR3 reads CASRDSGGAGETQYF. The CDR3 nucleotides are TGTGCCAGCAGGGATAGCGGGGGGGCCGGTGAGACCCAGTACTTC.

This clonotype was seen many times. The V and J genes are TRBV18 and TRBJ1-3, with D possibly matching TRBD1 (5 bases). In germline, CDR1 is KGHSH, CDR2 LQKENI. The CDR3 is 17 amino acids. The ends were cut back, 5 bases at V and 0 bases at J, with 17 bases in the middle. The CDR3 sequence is CASSTTAPTVSGNTIYF. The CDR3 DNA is TGTGCCAGCTCAACGACAGCTCCTACCGTCTCTGGAAACACCATATATTTT.

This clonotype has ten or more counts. CDR3: CSVEDLPQSPEARTQYF. In DNA, the CDR3 is TGCAGCGTTGAAGATCTCCCACAAAGTCCCGAGGCAAGGACCCAGTACTTC. The V and J genes are TRBV29-1 and TRBJ2-5; no reliable D call. The CDR3 is 17 amino acids. The V and J ends lost 0 bases and 7 bases respectively, with 24 bases between them. Germline CDR1 SQVTM, CDR2 ANQGSEA. Full variable domain (missing parts from reference TRBV29-1 and TRBJ2-5): SAVISQKPSRDICQRGTSLTIQCQVDSQVTMMFWYRQQPGQSLTLIATANQGSEATYESGFVIDKFPISRPNLTFSTLTVSNMSPEDSSIYLCSVEDLPQSPEARTQYFGPGTRLLVL.

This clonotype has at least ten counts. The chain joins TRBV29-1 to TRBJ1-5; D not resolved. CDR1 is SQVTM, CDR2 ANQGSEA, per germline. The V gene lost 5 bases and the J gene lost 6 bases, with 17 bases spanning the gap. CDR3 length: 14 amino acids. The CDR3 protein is CSVLVTGDGQPQHF. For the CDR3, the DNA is TGCAGCGTTTTAGTTACGGGAGACGGTCAGCCCCAGCATTTT.

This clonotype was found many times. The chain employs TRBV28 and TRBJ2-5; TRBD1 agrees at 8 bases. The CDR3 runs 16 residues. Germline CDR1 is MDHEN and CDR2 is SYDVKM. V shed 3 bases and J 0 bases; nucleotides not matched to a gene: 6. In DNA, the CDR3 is TGTGCCAGCAGTTTCTGGACAGGGACGTACCAAGAGACCCAGTACTTC. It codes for CASSFWTGTYQETQYF.

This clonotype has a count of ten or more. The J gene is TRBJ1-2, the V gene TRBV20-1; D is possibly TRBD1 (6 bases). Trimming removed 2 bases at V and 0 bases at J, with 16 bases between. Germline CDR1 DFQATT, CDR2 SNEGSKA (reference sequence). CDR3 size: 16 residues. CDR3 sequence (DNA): TGCAGTGCTAGACCTCACAGGGAACTAACTAACTATGGCTACACCTTC. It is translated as CSARPHRELTNYGYTF.

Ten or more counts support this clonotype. The CDR3 region has the DNA TGTGCCAGCACCACAGGGGCCACCGGGGAGCTGTTTTTT. Protein product: CASTTGATGELFF. The gene calls are TRBV28 and TRBJ2-2; TRBD1 matches 7 bases. V lost 7 bases and J lost 4; bases outside the gene matches: 3. Germline V lookup: CDR1 MDHEN, CDR2 SYDVKM. The CDR3 spans 13 residues.